These 22 T cell receptor beta chains were all obtained from the same sample, sequenced in a study of control samples from healthy donors and cancer patients. Profiled with immunoSEQ multiplex PCR; TCRdb holds only in-frame clones, not every one. Of tens of thousands of clones listed, more than 85% are singletons. Specimen: PBMCs. These receptors were collected from a man aged 30-40 years with colorectal cancer.

The gene calls are TRBV19 and TRBJ1-1; unclear D gene. V was trimmed by 7 bases and J by 3 bases, leaving 21 bases between them. The CDR3 consists of 16 residues. The germline V gene has CDR1 LNHDA and CDR2 SQIVND (reference sequence). This CDR3 is CASKRRAELAYTEAFF. Here the CDR3 DNA reads TGTGCCAGTAAGCGTAGGGCAGAGCTTGCTTACACTGAAGCTTTCTTT.

This clone was detected a few times. J is TRBJ1-5 and V is TRBV19; no firm D call. The germline CDR1 and CDR2 sequences are LNHDA and SQIVND (reference sequence). This CDR3 has 14 residues. Trimming took 5 bases from V and 0 from J, leaving 8 bases between them. CDR3 amino acids: CASSLPISNQPQHF. DNA for the CDR3: TGTGCCAGTAGTCTGCCGATTAGCAATCAGCCCCAGCATTTT.

This clone was found once. V gene TRBV14 combines with J gene TRBJ1-2; D gene ambiguous. CDR3 length equals 11 residues. The V gene lost 4 bases and the J gene lost 4 bases, with 4 bases spanning the gap. The germline V gene has CDR1 SGHDN and CDR2 FVKESK. This CDR3 reads CASSPTYGYTF. CDR3 bases: TGTGCCAGCAGCCCAACCTATGGCTACACCTTC.

The chain recombines TRBV27 with TRBJ2-1; TRBD1 matches 7 bases. The J segment lost 3 bases and the V segment lost 6 bases, leaving 11 bases of the junction unmatched. The CDR3 contains 16 residues. Germline CDR1 and CDR2: MNHEY and SMNVEV (reference sequence). Here the CDR3 DNA reads TGTGCCAGCAGCTTAACTGGGACAGAAAACTACAATGAGCAGTTCTTC. It specifies CASSLTGTENYNEQFF.

This clone was found once. This rearrangement joins TRBV5-1 to TRBJ2-1; D is possibly TRBD2 (5 bases). V was clipped by 4 bases and J by 0 bases, with 14 bases between them. This CDR3 contains 16 residues. The germline V gene encodes CDR1 SGHRS and CDR2 YFSETQ. The CDR3 is CASSTRTGSSYNEQFF. The CDR3 DNA reads TGCGCCAGCAGCACGCGGACGGGGAGCTCCTACAATGAGCAGTTCTTC.

J is TRBJ2-3 and V is TRBV19, with TRBD2 matching 9 bases. The CDR3 has 15 residues. The germline CDR1 and CDR2 sequences are LNHDA and SQIVND (reference sequence). The J segment lost 5 bases and the V segment lost 4 bases, leaving 7 bases of the junction unmatched. In nucleotides, the CDR3 is TGTGCCAGTAGTAGCGGGGGGGCCAAGGTAGATACGCAGTATTTT. It yields the protein CASSSGGAKVDTQYF.

The chain couples TRBV27 to TRBJ2-2, with 12 bases identical to TRBD2. CDR1 and CDR2 from the germline V gene are MNHEY and SMNVEV (reference sequence). The CDR3 extends over 19 amino acids. V shed 6 bases and J 5 bases; nucleotides not matched to a gene: 16. The DNA of the CDR3 is TGTGCCAGCAGCCCCTTGGGTAGAGGGGGGACTAGCGGGACCGGGGAGCTGTTTTTT. Protein product: CASSPLGRGGTSGTGELFF.

The V gene is TRBV6-5, the J gene TRBJ1-2; no clear D. The germline gives CDR1 MNHEY, CDR2 SVGAGI. The CDR3 runs to 14 residues. V lost 2 bases and J 8 bases, leaving 15 bases between the germline ends. CDR3: CASSYDLKSTGYTF. The CDR3 nucleotides read TGTGCCAGCAGTTACGATCTTAAGAGTACGGGCTACACCTTC.

CDR3 bases: TGTGCCATCAGTGATACTACCGCCCAGGAGCAGTACGTC. Protein sequence: CAISDTTAQEQYV. The chain carries TRBV10-3 and TRBJ2-7; D unclear. This CDR3 has 13 residues. In germline, CDR1 is ENHRY, CDR2 SYGVKD. V was cut by 3 bases and J by 7 bases, with 13 bases left in between.

This sequence joins TRBV6-2 or TRBV6-3 and TRBJ2-1; TRBD1 agrees at 8 bases. CDR3 length equals 14 residues. Trimming cost V 3 bases and J 7 bases; bases outside gene matches: 5. Germline CDR1 MNHEY, CDR2 SVGEGT. This CDR3 reads CASSYPGGKNEQFF. The DNA of the CDR3 is TGTGCCAGCAGTTATCCAGGGGGCAAAAATGAGCAGTTCTTC.

This chain joins TRBV3-1 (or the pseudogene TRBV3-2) and TRBJ2-3; D could derive from TRBD1 or TRBD2 (6 bases each). Germline V gives CDR1 LGHDT, CDR2 YNNKEL (reference sequence). This CDR3 spans 21 amino acids. The germline V and J ends were trimmed by 0 bases and 4 bases, with 29 bases remaining between them. Here the CDR3 reads CASSQESAGDDYLGGADTQYF. The CDR3 region has the DNA TGTGCCAGCAGCCAAGAGTCGGCAGGGGACGATTACCTGGGGGGCGCAGATACGCAGTATTTT.

This sequence joins TRBV6-5 and TRBJ1-6; possibly TRBD1 for D (6 bases). From germline, CDR1 is MNHEY and CDR2 SVGAGI. V shed 2 bases and J shed 13 bases, with 18 bases lying between them. The CDR3 runs 15 residues. For the CDR3, the DNA is TGTGCCAGCAGTTACAGATGGGGGCCGGGGGCGCCCCTCCACTTT. It yields the protein CASSYRWGPGAPLHF.

Worth noting for this clone: The sample has other DNA sequences that encode this CDR3 too. This chain uses TRBV5-6 with TRBJ1-2; possibly TRBD1 for D (6 bases). The V end lost 0 bases, the J end lost 3 bases, and 6 bases lay between the germline ends. In germline, CDR1 is SGHDT, CDR2 YYEEEE. This CDR3 has 13 amino acids. CDR3 sequence (DNA): TGTGCCAGCAGCTTGGGGACAGACTATGGCTACACCTTC. Translating it yields CASSLGTDYGYTF.

The V call is TRBV6-2 or TRBV6-3, the J call TRBJ1-1, with a possible D match to TRBD1 (6 bases). The V end was cut by 5 bases, the J end by 11 bases, with 18 bases between. The CDR3 runs 13 residues. The germline CDR1 and CDR2 sequences are MNHEY and SVGEGT. The CDR3 sequence is CASSLLPTGQAFF. The DNA for the CDR3 is TGTGCCAGCAGTCTCCTACCGACAGGACAGGCTTTCTTT.

A single count supports this clone. The chain links TRBV3-1 (or the pseudogene TRBV3-2) to TRBJ2-1; D gene ambiguous. Germline CDR1 is LGHDT and CDR2 is YNNKEL (reference sequence). The germline V and J ends were trimmed by 1 base and 7 bases, with 8 bases remaining between them. The length of the CDR3 is 13 residues. CDR3 loop: CASSQVRNNEQFF. CDR3 DNA: TGTGCCAGCAGCCAAGTCAGGAATAATGAGCAGTTCTTC.

The rearrangement links TRBV7-2 to TRBJ2-2; D gene ambiguous. V shed 1 base and J shed 1 base, with 7 bases lying between them. Germline-derived CDR1 and CDR2 are SGHTA and FQGNSA. This CDR3 region has 15 residues. The CDR3 is CASSLGLGNTGELFF. The CDR3 DNA reads as TGTGCCAGCAGCTTAGGCCTGGGGAACACCGGGGAGCTGTTTTTT. Based on the CDR3 plus reference TRBV7-2 and TRBJ2-2, the full variable domain is GAGVSQSPSNKVTEKGKDVELRCDPISGHTALYWYRQSLGQGLEFLIYFQGNSAPDKSGLPSDRFSAERTGGSVSTLTIQRTQQEDSAVYLCASSLGLGNTGELFFGEGSRLTVL.

This chain links TRBV19 with TRBJ1-5; 9 bases fit TRBD1. The V gene end was trimmed by 1 base and the J gene end by 0 bases; junction bases not matched to a gene: 10. Germline V gene data show CDR1 as LNHDA and CDR2 as SQIVND (reference sequence). The CDR3 has 19 residues. The CDR3 loop reads CASSIARDREWASNQPQHF. CDR3 DNA: TGTGCCAGTAGTATAGCCAGGGACAGGGAATGGGCTAGCAATCAGCCCCAGCATTTT.

The gene calls are TRBV6-1 and TRBJ2-3, with 13 bases fitting TRBD2. CDR3 size: 17 residues. Germline V gives CDR1 MNHNS, CDR2 SASEGT. J was trimmed by 0 bases and V by 4 bases; bases with no gene match: 4. The DNA of the CDR3 is TGTGCCAGCAGTGGGACTAGCGGGGGCCTTAGCACAGATACGCAGTATTTT. Protein: CASSGTSGGLSTDTQYF.

The V gene is TRBV7-2, the J gene TRBJ1-6; D is undetermined. The CDR3 is 18 residues long. Germline CDR1 reads SGHTA; CDR2 reads FQGNSA. V was pared by 3 bases and J by 7 bases, with 22 bases between. The CDR3 sequence is CASSFWSEGWAQNSPLHF. CDR3 sequence (DNA): TGTGCCAGCAGCTTCTGGTCCGAGGGATGGGCCCAAAATTCACCCCTCCACTTT.

The V call is TRBV10-1, the J call TRBJ2-1; D unresolved. CDR1 is WNHNN, CDR2 SYGVQD, per germline (reference sequence). This CDR3 region has 12 residues. Trimming took off 3 bases at V and 7 bases at J, with 7 bases between the two ends. In DNA form, the CDR3 reads TGCGCCAGCAGTGATAATGGGAATGAGCAGTTCTTC. This encodes CASSDNGNEQFF.

The chain joins TRBV5-8 to TRBJ2-3; no clear D. Per germline, CDR1 SGHTS and CDR2 YDEGEE. Trimming stripped 7 bases from V and 7 bases from J, with 19 bases between. This CDR3 is 14 amino acids long. The CDR3 DNA reads TGTGCCAGCCCCGAATTCCCGCAGACCTATACGCAGTATTTT. Translation: CASPEFPQTYTQYF.

V and J are TRBV6-6 and TRBJ1-2, with D possibly being TRBD1 (6 bases). CDR3 size: 16 residues. V was trimmed by 2 bases and J by 5 bases, leaving 18 bases between them. The germline gives CDR1 MNHNY, CDR2 SVGAGI (reference sequence). The CDR3 is CASSYRVIGGRYGYTF. The CDR3 DNA follows: TGTGCCAGCAGTTACAGGGTAATTGGGGGCCGATATGGCTACACCTTC.